The 10 T cell receptor beta chains below all came from one sample that was sequenced in a study of T cell changes during pregnancy in multiple sclerosis (dated by TCRdb to about 2019). Libraries were built with the immunoSEQ multiplex PCR assay. The immuneACCESS repertoire file appears here via TCRdb, limited to in-frame rearrangements. These files lack a portion of the clones; in checked studies, under half of the deficit traces to unresolved V genes, and the cause of the others is not known. The sample has about 110,000 clones on record, about nine tenths of them singletons. Less than 0.9% of the sample lies in the top ten. Source: peripheral blood, taken in the third trimester of pregnancy. These receptors came from a female donor in good health, enrolled as a control in a pregnancy study.

V is TRBV27 and J is TRBJ2-3, with D maybe TRBD2 (7 bases). Germline lookup yields CDR1 MNHEY and CDR2 SMNVEV (reference sequence). Trimming removed 0 bases at V and 5 bases at J, with 12 bases between. This CDR3 spans 15 amino acids. The CDR3 spells CASSLSGGAIDTQYF. Here the CDR3 DNA reads TGTGCCAGCAGTTTATCGGGGGGGGCCATAGATACGCAGTATTTT.

This chain joins TRBV5-4 and TRBJ1-1; 9 nucleotides agree with TRBD1. Losses at the gene ends were 4 bases for V and 1 base for J; bases not matched to a gene: 11. CDR3 size: 17 residues. The germline V gene encodes CDR1 SGHNT and CDR2 YYREEE (reference sequence). The CDR3: CASSPNPGQGKNTEAFF. The CDR3 bases are TGTGCCAGCAGCCCTAACCCGGGACAGGGTAAGAACACTGAAGCTTTCTTT.

V is TRBV15 and J is TRBJ1-3; D gene ambiguous. There are 13 residues in the CDR3. V was clipped by 7 bases and J by 0 bases, with 7 bases between them. CDR1 is LNHNV and CDR2 is YYDKDF in the germline V gene (reference sequence). CDR3 coding DNA: TGTGCCACCACCGCGCCCTCTGGAAACACCATATATTTT. Encoded protein: CATTAPSGNTIYF.

V usage is TRBV7-2 and J usage is TRBJ1-2; the match to TRBD1 covers 7 bases. Germline V CDR1 and CDR2: SGHTA, FQGNSA. J was trimmed by 1 base and V by 2 bases; bases with no gene match: 7. CDR3 length: 16 residues. The CDR3 DNA sequence: TGTGCCAGCAGCTTAACCAGGACAGGAATTAACTATGGCTACACCTTC. Translated: CASSLTRTGINYGYTF.

V is TRBV28 and J is TRBJ2-5; D gene uncertain. The CDR3 has 11 residues. Trimming took off 3 bases at V and 4 bases at J, with 3 bases between the two ends. Germline-derived CDR1 and CDR2 are MDHEN and SYDVKM. CDR3 amino acids: CASSFRETQYF. CDR3 coding DNA: TGTGCCAGCAGTTTTAGAGAGACCCAGTACTTC.

This sequence joins TRBV9 and TRBJ2-5; 9 nucleotides match TRBD2. This CDR3 spans 15 amino acids. The junction had 8 bases not matched to a gene; V was cut back by 3 bases and J by 5 bases. In germline, CDR1 is SGDLS, CDR2 YYNGEE. CDR3 in DNA: TGTGCCAGCAGCGAAAGCGGGGGGCCGGGGGAGACCCAGTACTTC. Its translation: CASSESGGPGETQYF.

The rearrangement joins TRBV5-1 to TRBJ2-2; 7 bases match TRBD1. Germline loops: CDR1 SGHRS, CDR2 YFSETQ. The CDR3 loop spans 15 amino acids. The trim removed 5 bases at V and 2 bases at J, leaving 6 bases unmatched. The CDR3 nucleotides are TGCGCCAGCAGGCCGGGACAGAGCAACACCGGGGAGCTGTTTTTT. Its protein product is CASRPGQSNTGELFF.

The chain joins TRBV5-3 to TRBJ1-4; 9 bases agree with TRBD1. TRBV5-3 counts as an open reading frame of uncertain function. Trimming cost V 4 bases and J 8 bases; bases outside gene matches: 6. The CDR3 runs 14 residues. The CDR3 sequence is CARSAGQGGEKLFF. For the CDR3, the DNA is TGTGCCAGAAGCGCGGGACAGGGAGGGGAAAAACTGTTTTTT.

V gene TRBV25-1 combines with J gene TRBJ1-1; 9 bases are shared with TRBD1. This CDR3 has 16 residues. Germline V gene sequence: CDR1 MGHDK, CDR2 SYGVNS. V shed 3 bases, J shed 3 bases, and the junction held 8 bases outside the gene matches. In DNA form, the CDR3 reads TGTGCCAGCAGTGACGGGACAGGGCAGTTCGACACTGAAGCTTTCTTT. Protein: CASSDGTGQFDTEAFF.

This clone was found a few times. CDR3 nucleotides: TGTGCCAGTAGTATACCATCGACAGTAGGAGCACCCCTCCACTTT. It codes for CASSIPSTVGAPLHF. The chain is built from TRBV19 and TRBJ1-6, with D perhaps TRBD1 (5 bases). V gave up 2 bases and J gave up 11 bases, with 16 bases separating them. The CDR3 has 15 amino acids. The germline gives CDR1 LNHDA, CDR2 SQIVND (reference sequence).